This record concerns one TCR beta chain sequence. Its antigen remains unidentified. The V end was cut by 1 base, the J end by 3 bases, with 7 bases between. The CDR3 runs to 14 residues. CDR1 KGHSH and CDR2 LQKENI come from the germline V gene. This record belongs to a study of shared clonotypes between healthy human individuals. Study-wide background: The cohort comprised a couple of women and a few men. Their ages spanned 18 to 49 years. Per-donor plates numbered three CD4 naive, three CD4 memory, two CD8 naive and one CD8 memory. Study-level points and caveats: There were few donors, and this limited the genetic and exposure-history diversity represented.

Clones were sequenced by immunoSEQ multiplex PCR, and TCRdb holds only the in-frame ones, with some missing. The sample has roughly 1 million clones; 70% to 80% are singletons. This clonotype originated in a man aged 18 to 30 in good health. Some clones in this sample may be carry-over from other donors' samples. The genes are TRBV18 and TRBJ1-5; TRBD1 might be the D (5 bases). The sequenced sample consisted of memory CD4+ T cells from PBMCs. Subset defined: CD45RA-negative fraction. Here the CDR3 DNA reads TGTGCCAGCTCACCACAGGGACTCAATCAGCCCCAGCATTTT. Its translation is CASSPQGLNQPQHF.